In this sample, the clone carrying this TCR beta chain turned up a few times. The antigen remains unidentified. The sample belongs to a study of post-analysis software for immune sequencing data. Study results and limitations: Multiple sclerosis was associated with a significant reduction in normalized Chao1 diversity relative to controls. TRBV5-6, TRBV5-1 and TRBV20-1 were among 4 or 5 TRBV segments more frequent in patients than controls.

The CDR3 is 14 amino acids. Germline CDR1 reads MNHEY; CDR2 reads SVGEGT. The V gene lost 2 bases and the J gene lost 2 bases, with 9 bases spanning the gap. Unique molecular identifiers featured in each of the TCR beta cDNA libraries. A population of 1 to 10 million T cells gave rise to roughly 0.5 million cDNA molecules. TCRdb re-called the PCR reads through MiXCR, storing one row per CDR3 protein. The sample lists roughly 620,000 distinct CDR3 sequences; roughly 46% were seen once. This chain joins TRBV6-2 or TRBV6-3 and TRBJ2-5; TRBD2 is a possible D gene (5 bases). This receptor was obtained from a girl under 18 with multiple sclerosis. Sequencing was carried out using blood. The CDR3 sequence: CASSYLEVQETQYF. CDR3 coding DNA: TGTGCCAGCAGTTACCTGGAGGTACAAGAGACCCAGTACTTC.